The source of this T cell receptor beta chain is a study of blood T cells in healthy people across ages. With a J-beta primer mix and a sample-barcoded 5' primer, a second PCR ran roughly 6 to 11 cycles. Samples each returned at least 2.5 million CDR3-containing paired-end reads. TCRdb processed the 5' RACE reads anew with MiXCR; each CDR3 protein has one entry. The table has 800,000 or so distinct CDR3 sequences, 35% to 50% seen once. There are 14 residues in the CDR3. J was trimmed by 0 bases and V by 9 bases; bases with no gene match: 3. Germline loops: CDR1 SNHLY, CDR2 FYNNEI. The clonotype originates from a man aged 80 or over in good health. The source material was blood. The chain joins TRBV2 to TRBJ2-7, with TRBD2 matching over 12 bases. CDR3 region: CASKTSGSSYEQYF. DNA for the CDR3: TGTGCCAGTAAGACTAGCGGGAGCTCCTACGAGCAGTACTTC.